These 17 T cell receptor beta chains originate from one sample sequenced in a study of CD8 T cells in ankylosing spondylitis. TCRdb independently ran MiXCR on the 5' RACE reads; one entry per CDR3 protein. The sample lists some 38,000 distinct CDR3 sequences; about a tenth were seen once. Material: blood, either unsorted or a sorted T cell fraction (not recorded which). The receptor set was obtained from a male donor with ankylosing spondylitis or in good health (not recorded which).

Many counts were recorded for this clonotype. The chain is built from TRBV27 and TRBJ2-6; 8 bases match TRBD1. The ends lost 6 bases at V and 12 bases at J; junction bases unmatched: 10. The CDR3 has 14 amino acids. Germline-derived CDR1 and CDR2 are MNHEY and SMNVEV (reference sequence). CDR3 bases: TGTGCCAGCAGGGACAGGGCATCTAATTCCGTCCTGACTTTC. It yields the protein CASRDRASNSVLTF. Full variable domain (rest looked up from reference TRBV27 and TRBJ2-6): EAQVTQNPRYLITVTGKKLTVTCSQNMNHEYMSWYRQDPGLGLRQIYYSMNVEVTDKGDVPEGYKVSRKEKRNFPLILESPSPNQTSLYFCASRDRASNSVLTFGAGSRLTVL.

This clonotype was seen repeatedly, ten times or more. The chain couples TRBV20-1 to TRBJ2-3, with TRBD2 matching 15 bases. This CDR3 has 14 residues. The V gene end was trimmed by 5 bases and the J gene end by 6 bases; junction bases not matched to a gene: 3. Germline CDR1 DFQATT, CDR2 SNEGSKA (reference sequence). This chain's CDR3 is CSAGLAGGSDTQYF. Here the CDR3 DNA reads TGCAGTGCTGGACTAGCGGGAGGGTCGGATACGCAGTATTTT.

Ten or more counts support this clonotype. V is TRBV6-1 and J is TRBJ2-2; the match to TRBD2 covers 11 bases. V dropped 11 bases and J dropped 0; count of bases not matched to a gene: 11. The CDR3 is 17 amino acids. Germline V gives CDR1 MNHNS, CDR2 SASEGT. CDR3 in amino acids: CAGGTSGSYSNTGELFF. CDR3 nucleotides: TGTGCCGGCGGGACTAGCGGTTCTTACTCGAACACCGGGGAGCTGTTTTTT.

This clonotype came up a few times. Relative to the germline gene, one junction end is altered; a read error may explain this. The rearrangement joins TRBV7-7 to TRBJ2-1; a possible D gene is TRBD2 (6 bases). The germline CDR1 and CDR2 sequences are SSHAT and FNYEAQ (reference sequence). CDR3 length: 13 amino acids. The CDR3 reads CASSLAVAGEQFF. CDR3 bases: TGTGCTAGCAGCTTAGCGGTTGCGGGAGAGCAGTTCTTC.

This clonotype was picked up many times. The chain links TRBV11-1 to TRBJ2-3, with D hard to call. Trimming took 5 bases from V and 0 from J, leaving 9 bases between them. Germline CDR1 is SGHAT and CDR2 is FQDESV (reference sequence). The CDR3 has 14 amino acids. The CDR3 DNA sequence: TGTGCCAGCAGCCTCGCTCAGAGCACAGATACGCAGTATTTT. Protein product: CASSLAQSTDTQYF.

The V gene is TRBV15, the J gene TRBJ2-1; 7 nucleotides match TRBD2. Trimming at V came to 4 bases and at J to 5 bases, leaving 8 bases not matched to a gene. The CDR3 length is 15 residues. Germline V gives CDR1 LNHNV, CDR2 YYDKDF (reference sequence). The CDR3 DNA follows: TGTGCCACCAGCATATTGACTAGCAGTCACAATGAGCAGTTCTTC. The encoded protein is CATSILTSSHNEQFF. The whole variable domain, remainder taken from reference TRBV15 and TRBJ2-1, is DAMVIQNPRYQVTQFGKPVTLSCSQTLNHNVMYWYQQKSSQAPKLLFHYYDKDFNNEADTPDNFQSRRPNTSFCFLDIRSPGLGDTAMYLCATSILTSSHNEQFFGPGTRLTVL.

The table lists this clonotype with many counts. This chain connects TRBV4-3 to TRBJ2-3; D gene unclear. CDR1 is LGHNA and CDR2 is YSLEER in the germline V gene. This CDR3 is 15 amino acids long. V shed 0 bases and J shed 1 base, with 8 bases lying between them. Written as DNA, the CDR3 is TGCGCCAGCAGCCAAGAATGGGGTGGCACAGATACGCAGTATTTT. Translation: CASSQEWGGTDTQYF.

This clonotype appeared a few times. The chain recombines TRBV20-1 with TRBJ2-3; TRBD2 might be the D (6 bases). CDR3 length equals 16 residues. Trimming took 3 bases from V and 1 from J, leaving 17 bases between them. Germline V gives CDR1 DFQATT, CDR2 SNEGSKA (reference sequence). CDR3 residues: CSASGKGTRGTDTQYF. The CDR3 nucleotides are TGCAGTGCTAGTGGAAAAGGGACTCGCGGCACAGATACGCAGTATTTT.

This CDR3 is CASSGLAEGSYEQYF. The DNA for the CDR3 is TGTGCCAGCAGTGGTCTTGCCGAAGGCTCCTACGAGCAGTACTTC. The chain is built from TRBV6-1 and TRBJ2-7, with D unresolved. V lost 4 bases and J 0 bases, leaving 13 bases between the germline ends. The CDR3 extends over 15 amino acids. CDR1 is MNHNS, CDR2 SASEGT, per germline.

This clonotype was seen many times. This chain connects TRBV20-1 to TRBJ1-5, with 8 bases fitting TRBD1. V shed 4 bases, J shed 0 bases, and the junction held 2 bases outside the gene matches. This CDR3 has 14 amino acids. In germline, CDR1 is DFQATT, CDR2 SNEGSKA (reference sequence). The CDR3 DNA sequence: TGCAGTGCTACCGGGACAGGTAGCAATCAGCCCCAGCATTTT. It yields the protein CSATGTGSNQPQHF.

At least ten counts were recorded for this clonotype. The rearrangement uses TRBV20-1 and TRBJ2-3, with 12 positions matching TRBD2. CDR1 is DFQATT and CDR2 is SNEGSKA in the germline V gene (reference sequence). The CDR3 is 18 amino acids. The trim removed 1 base at V and 4 bases at J, leaving 12 bases unmatched. CDR3 bases: TGCAGTGCTAGAGGGCTAGCGGGAGGGTCCCTGAGGGCAGATACGCAGTATTTT. It specifies CSARGLAGGSLRADTQYF.

This clonotype was detected ten times or more. This chain connects TRBV5-6 to TRBJ2-7; 10 nucleotides line up with TRBD1. Trimming removed 2 bases from V and 6 bases from J; junction bases left unmatched: 5. The CDR3 spans 14 residues. Per germline, CDR1 SGHDT and CDR2 YYEEEE. The DNA for the CDR3 is TGTGCCAGCAGCTTCGACAGGGGGCTTCCCGAGCAGTACTTC. Its translation: CASSFDRGLPEQYF.

On this clonotype: This clone may be a read error of a much larger clone one base away. V usage is TRBV9 and J usage is TRBJ2-1; 7 nucleotides agree with TRBD2. Germline V lookup: CDR1 SGDLS, CDR2 YYNGEE. V was pared by 7 bases and J by 8 bases, with 18 bases of the junction left unmatched. The CDR3 has 16 residues. The CDR3 DNA follows: TGTGCCAGCGGCCCCTTCGGGGGGAGGAACGGCGATGAGCAGTTCTTC. Its translation: CASGPFGGRNGDEQFF.

This clonotype was seen many times. V usage is TRBV25-1 and J usage is TRBJ2-2; D is ambiguous. The CDR3 totals 12 residues. V dropped 3 bases and J dropped 8 bases, with 7 bases sitting between them. Germline CDR1 is MGHDK and CDR2 is SYGVNS. CDR3 residues: CASSESRGELFF. The CDR3 DNA is TGTGCCAGCAGTGAGTCGAGGGGGGAGCTGTTTTTT.

The gene calls are TRBV4-2 and TRBJ1-5; D uncertain. Trimming removed 1 base at V and 6 bases at J, with 4 bases between. The germline V gene encodes CDR1 LGHNA and CDR2 YNFKEQ. This CDR3 has 12 residues. The CDR3 reads CASSQVGQPQHF. CDR3 bases: TGTGCCAGCAGCCAAGTTGGTCAGCCCCAGCATTTT.

The table lists this clonotype with many counts. This sequence joins TRBV20-1 and TRBJ2-7, with a weak D call TRBD2 (5 bases). In germline, CDR1 is DFQATT, CDR2 SNEGSKA (reference sequence). Trimming pared 0 bases from V and 0 bases from J, leaving 12 bases between. There are 15 residues in the CDR3. CDR3 protein: CSARDQRKSSYEQYF. The CDR3 bases are TGCAGTGCTAGAGATCAGCGGAAGAGCTCCTACGAGCAGTACTTC.

Only a few counts were recorded for this clonotype. V gene TRBV9 combines with J gene TRBJ2-3; D may be TRBD1 or TRBD2 (7 bases each). Germline V gene sequence: CDR1 SGDLS, CDR2 YYNGEE. This CDR3 has 18 residues. V gave up 4 bases and J gave up 0 bases, with 21 bases separating them. CDR3: CASSPSGTAYTSTDTQYF. The CDR3 DNA reads as TGTGCCAGCAGCCCGAGCGGGACAGCCTATACGAGCACAGATACGCAGTATTTT. The variable domain in full, completed from reference TRBV9 and TRBJ2-3, reads DSGVTQTPKHLITATGQRVTLRCSPRSGDLSVYWYQQSLDQGLQFLIQYYNGEERAKGNILERFSAQQFPDLHSELNLSSLELGDSALYFCASSPSGTAYTSTDTQYFGPGTRLTVL.